Presented here are 30 T cell receptor beta chains from one specimen sequenced in a study of Graves' ophthalmopathy and Graves' hyperthyroidism. Amplifying from RNA transcripts, the study obtained TCR beta CDR3 regions. HTBI-primed first-round RT-PCR preceded second-round multiplex PCR. TCRdb passed the multiplex PCR reads through MiXCR, listing each CDR3 protein once. The sample lists about 150,000 distinct CDR3 sequences; about 40% were seen once. The material sequenced was peripheral blood. These receptors came from a woman aged 40 to 50 with Graves' ophthalmopathy.

This clonotype was counted many times. The chain is built from TRBV12-3 or TRBV12-4 and TRBJ1-2; 7 nucleotides agree with TRBD1. The CDR3 has 14 residues. V dropped 4 bases and J dropped 3; count of bases not matched to a gene: 5. CDR3 bases: TGTGCCAGCAGTTACCGACAGGGCTACTATGGCTACACCTTC. Protein: CASSYRQGYYGYTF.

In this sample, this clonotype turned up many times. V gene TRBV7-2 combines with J gene TRBJ2-7; the D is unclear. Trimming stripped 5 bases from V and 0 bases from J, with 11 bases between. The CDR3 runs 14 residues. Germline values: CDR1 SGHTA, CDR2 FQGNSA. For the CDR3, the DNA is TGTGCCAGCAGCGCCTACCTCGACTCCTACGAGCAGTACTTC. It encodes CASSAYLDSYEQYF.

This clonotype was counted ten times or more. The V and J genes are TRBV6-5 and TRBJ1-1, with D hard to call. This CDR3 is 16 amino acids long. Between the trimmed V and J ends, which lost 2 bases and 0 bases, there was a span of 13 bases. Germline CDR1 is MNHEY and CDR2 is SVGAGI. The DNA of the CDR3 is TGTGCCAGCAGTTACCCCGAGGCGGGGATGAACACTGAAGCTTTCTTT. Translated, it gives CASSYPEAGMNTEAFF.

This clonotype was picked up many times. This CDR3 is CASSSEADSYEQYF. Written as DNA, the CDR3 is TGCGCCAGCAGCTCCGAGGCGGACTCCTACGAGCAGTACTTC. The rearrangement joins TRBV4-3 to TRBJ2-7; D not resolved. Germline V gives CDR1 LGHNA, CDR2 YSLEER. The CDR3 has 14 amino acids. V was shortened by 5 bases and J by 0 bases, with 11 bases between the two germline ends.

This clonotype has ten or more counts. The V and J genes are TRBV6-1 and TRBJ1-1, with 10 positions matching TRBD1. This CDR3 spans 18 amino acids. Losses at the gene ends were 4 bases for V and 1 base for J; bases not matched to a gene: 12. The germline V gene has CDR1 MNHNS and CDR2 SASEGT. In nucleotides, the CDR3 is TGTGCCAGCAGTGCGACCCGACAGGGGGCTCAGAAGAACACTGAAGCTTTCTTT. This codes for CASSATRQGAQKNTEAFF.

This clonotype was found many times. V gene TRBV6-5 combines with J gene TRBJ1-1, with D possibly TRBD1 on 6 matching bases. This CDR3 spans 15 amino acids. V was shortened by 2 bases and J by 2 bases, with 12 bases between the two germline ends. CDR1 and CDR2 (germline): MNHEY, SVGAGI. Written as DNA, the CDR3 is TGTGCCAGCAGTTACGGTACAGGGCAAAACACTGAAGCTTTCTTT. The encoded protein is CASSYGTGQNTEAFF.

This clonotype has a count of ten or more. The chain links TRBV11-1 to TRBJ2-3; no firm D call. Trimming left V 2 bases short and J 2 bases short, with 11 bases between. The CDR3 length is 15 residues. Germline values: CDR1 SGHAT, CDR2 FQDESV (reference sequence). The CDR3 DNA follows: TGTGCCAGCAGCTTACTCCAGTCTGACACAGATACGCAGTATTTT. Its protein is CASSLLQSDTDTQYF.

The rearrangement joins TRBV12-3 or TRBV12-4 to TRBJ2-7, with 7 bases lining up with TRBD1. J lost 0 bases, V lost 6 bases, and 5 bases had no gene match. The length of the CDR3 is 14 residues. The CDR3 loop reads CASSPDRASYEQYF. CDR3 in DNA: TGTGCCAGCAGCCCTGACAGGGCCTCCTACGAGCAGTACTTC.

Written as DNA, the CDR3 is TGTGCCAGCAGCCTCGGACTATGGAAGACCCAGTACTTC. It is translated as CASSLGLWKTQYF. The rearrangement uses TRBV12-3 or TRBV12-4 and TRBJ2-5, with D possibly TRBD2 on 6 matching bases. The CDR3 totals 13 residues. V was trimmed by 6 bases and J by 6 bases, leaving 14 bases between them.

This clonotype was seen repeatedly, ten times or more. The J gene is TRBJ1-1, the V gene TRBV12-3 or TRBV12-4; D is uncertain. CDR3 size: 13 residues. V was shortened by 2 bases and J by 0 bases, with 4 bases between the two germline ends. CDR3 nucleotides: TGTGCCAGCAGTTTACAGTTGAACACTGAAGCTTTCTTT. This translates into CASSLQLNTEAFF.

This chain joins TRBV7-2 and TRBJ1-2, with D possibly being TRBD1 (5 bases). V lost 3 bases and J 2 bases, leaving 13 bases between the germline ends. This CDR3 has 15 amino acids. The germline V gene has CDR1 SGHTA and CDR2 FQGNSA. The CDR3 region is CASSFFTGRNYGYTF. DNA for the CDR3: TGTGCCAGCAGCTTTTTTACGGGGCGGAACTATGGCTACACCTTC. Full variable domain (remainder filled in from reference TRBV7-2 and TRBJ1-2): GAGVSQSPSNKVTEKGKDVELRCDPISGHTALYWYRQSLGQGLEFLIYFQGNSAPDKSGLPSDRFSAERTGGSVSTLTIQRTQQEDSAVYLCASSFFTGRNYGYTFGSGTRLTVV.

This clonotype was observed many times. The chain couples TRBV6-2 or TRBV6-3 to TRBJ1-5, with D hard to call. In germline, CDR1 is MNHEY, CDR2 SVGEGT. The CDR3 runs to 20 residues. Trimming cost V 0 bases and J 0 bases, with 21 bases left between them. The CDR3 reads CASSYSTEHLGPYSNQPQHF. DNA of the CDR3: TGTGCCAGCAGTTACTCGACGGAGCATCTCGGTCCTTATAGCAATCAGCCCCAGCATTTT.

This clonotype has ten or more counts. This rearrangement joins TRBV18 to TRBJ1-5; D is ambiguous. CDR3 length: 14 residues. Germline CDR1 is KGHSH and CDR2 is LQKENI. Trimming took 2 bases from V and 5 from J, leaving 10 bases between them. CDR3 sequence: CASSPADFYQPQHF. The CDR3 coding sequence is TGTGCCAGCTCACCAGCGGATTTTTATCAGCCCCAGCATTTT.

This clonotype appeared many times. CDR3 region: CASSFETENSPLHF. CDR3 sequence (DNA): TGTGCCAGCAGTTTCGAGACAGAGAATTCACCCCTCCACTTT. The rearrangement uses TRBV12-3 or TRBV12-4 and TRBJ1-6; TRBD1 is a possible D gene (5 bases). V was shortened by 3 bases and J by 7 bases, with 10 bases between the two germline ends. CDR3 size: 14 residues.

The sample holds a few counts of this clonotype. The chain couples TRBV10-3 to TRBJ2-7; 9 bases align to TRBD2. Germline V lookup: CDR1 ENHRY, CDR2 SYGVKD. The CDR3 has 14 amino acids. With V trimmed by 2 bases and J by 5 bases, 4 bases remained unmatched. Written as DNA, the CDR3 is TGTGCCATCAGTGAGCAGCGGGGGGAGGACGAGCAGTACTTC. Translated, it gives CAISEQRGEDEQYF.

The rearrangement links TRBV28 to TRBJ1-5; D is perhaps TRBD1 (6 bases). The length of the CDR3 is 14 residues. Looked up from germline, CDR1 is MDHEN and CDR2 is SYDVKM. V lost 8 bases, J lost 3 bases, and 14 bases lay in between. The CDR3 here is CASGVGTINQPQHF. CDR3 nucleotide sequence: TGTGCCAGCGGGGTAGGGACAATCAATCAGCCCCAGCATTTT.

The CDR3 loop is CASSLPGSGELFF. CDR3 sequence (DNA): TGTGCCAGCAGTTTACCGGGGAGCGGGGAGCTGTTTTTT. This chain links TRBV6-2 or TRBV6-3 with TRBJ2-2, with a weak D call TRBD2 (5 bases). From germline, CDR1 is MNHEY and CDR2 SVGEGT. The V end lost 4 bases, the J end lost 7 bases, and 10 bases lay between the germline ends. This CDR3 is 13 amino acids long.

Ten or more counts support this clonotype. V gene TRBV3-1 combines with J gene TRBJ1-2; a possible D gene is TRBD1 (5 bases). The CDR3 runs to 17 residues. Trimming stripped 0 bases from V and 3 bases from J, with 17 bases between. CDR1 is LGHDT and CDR2 is YNNKEL in the germline V gene (reference sequence). CDR3 DNA: TGTGCCAGCAGCCAAGATAGGGGCGATCTGGTGGACTATGGCTACACCTTC. This sequence encodes CASSQDRGDLVDYGYTF.

Many counts were recorded for this clonotype. The rearrangement links TRBV12-3 or TRBV12-4 to TRBJ2-4; D is perhaps TRBD1 (6 bases). Trimming left V 5 bases short and J 7 bases short, with 18 bases between. The CDR3 extends over 15 amino acids. In nucleotides, the CDR3 is TGTGCCAGCAGTGTAGAAGCAGGGGTCGAGAACATTCAGTACTTC. Protein sequence: CASSVEAGVENIQYF.

The V gene is TRBV9, the J gene TRBJ2-5; D is unresolved. V was trimmed by 4 bases and J by 6 bases, leaving 13 bases between them. Germline lookup yields CDR1 SGDLS and CDR2 YYNGEE. This CDR3 is 13 amino acids long. The CDR3 loop is CASSSSPLKTQYF. CDR3 bases: TGTGCCAGCAGCTCGAGCCCGTTGAAGACCCAGTACTTC.

This clonotype was detected only a few times. Sequence at one end of the junction differs from germline and may be a read error. The V call is TRBV11-2, the J call TRBJ1-2; 7 bases agree with TRBD1. The CDR3 length is 16 residues. Germline V gene data show CDR1 as SGHAT and CDR2 as FQNNGV. The CDR3 sequence: CASSPTPTGVLYGHTF. The CDR3 DNA is TGTGCCAGCAGTCCTACCCCCACAGGGGTCCTCTATGGCCACACCTTC. Full variable domain (missing parts from reference TRBV11-2 and TRBJ1-2): EAGVAQSPRYKIIEKRQSVAFWCNPISGHATLYWYQQILGQGPKLLIQFQNNGVVDDSQLPKDRFSAERLKGVDSTLKIQPAKLEDSAVYLCASSPTPTGVLYGHTFGSGTRLTVV.

The V gene is TRBV28, the J gene TRBJ1-2; TRBD1 might be the D (5 bases). This CDR3 has 18 residues. Germline CDR1 MDHEN, CDR2 SYDVKM. The ends were cut back, 6 bases at V and 0 bases at J, with 23 bases in the middle. The CDR3 loop is CASSKGWTSGATNYGYTF. The CDR3 DNA follows: TGTGCCAGCAGCAAGGGTTGGACAAGTGGTGCAACTAACTATGGCTACACCTTC.

This clonotype was seen repeatedly, ten times or more. In DNA form, the CDR3 reads TGTGCCAGTAGTATAGAACAGGGATACACCGGGGAGCTGTTTTTT. Its translation is CASSIEQGYTGELFF. The chain has TRBV19 and TRBJ2-2; possibly TRBD1 for D (6 bases). The CDR3 runs to 15 residues. Between the trimmed V and J ends, which lost 0 bases and 3 bases, there was a span of 8 bases. The germline CDR1 and CDR2 sequences are LNHDA and SQIVND (reference sequence).

V gene TRBV30 combines with J gene TRBJ1-1, with unresolved D. The CDR3 is made up of 13 amino acids. V shed 0 bases and J shed 1 base, with 6 bases lying between them. The V gene's germline CDR1 is GTSNPN and CDR2 SVGIG (reference sequence). The CDR3 nucleotides read TGTGCCTGGAGTGTTGTCCGGAACACTGAAGCTTTCTTT. This translates into CAWSVVRNTEAFF.

This clonotype has ten or more counts. The rearrangement links TRBV28 to TRBJ2-5; TRBD1 aligns across 8 bases. Germline assignment: CDR1 MDHEN and CDR2 SYDVKM. The CDR3 covers 15 residues. Trimming at V came to 6 bases and at J to 2 bases, leaving 8 bases not matched to a gene. CDR3 residues: CASSPDRGGQETQYF. The CDR3, as DNA: TGTGCCAGCAGCCCCGACAGGGGCGGACAAGAGACCCAGTACTTC.

The J gene is TRBJ2-5, the V gene TRBV9, with a possible D match to TRBD1 (8 bases). Per germline, CDR1 SGDLS and CDR2 YYNGEE. Trimming took 4 bases from V and 0 from J, leaving 16 bases between them. The CDR3 is made up of 16 amino acids. CDR3 sequence reads: CASSPRQGTNQETQYF. In DNA, the CDR3 is TGTGCCAGCAGCCCTCGACAGGGGACTAACCAAGAGACCCAGTACTTC.

This chain joins TRBV28 and TRBJ1-2; 10 bases align to TRBD1. Germline CDR1 MDHEN, CDR2 SYDVKM. This CDR3 has 14 residues. Trimming took 5 bases from V and 3 from J; bases not matched to a gene: 3. The CDR3, as DNA: TGTGCCAGCAGTCTGACAGGGGGCGACTATGGCTACACCTTC. This sequence encodes CASSLTGGDYGYTF.

This rearrangement joins TRBV7-9 to TRBJ2-5, with 7 bases matching TRBD1. The ends lost 1 base at V and 2 bases at J; junction bases unmatched: 7. The germline V gene has CDR1 SEHNR and CDR2 FQNEAQ (reference sequence). CDR3 length equals 16 residues. The CDR3 sequence is CASSLVPTGPQETQYF. CDR3 sequence (DNA): TGTGCCAGCAGCTTAGTCCCGACAGGGCCTCAAGAGACCCAGTACTTC.

In this sample, this clonotype turned up many times. The V and J genes are TRBV20-1 and TRBJ1-5; D ambiguous. This CDR3 region has 12 residues. CDR1 is DFQATT, CDR2 SNEGSKA, per germline (reference sequence). V lost 2 bases, J lost 5 bases, and 7 bases lay in between. The CDR3 DNA reads as TGCAGTGCTAGAAAACCCCATCAGCCCCAGCATTTT. The encoded protein is CSARKPHQPQHF.

In its sample, this clonotype was seen many times. The chain combines TRBV7-6 with TRBJ2-2; TRBD1 matches 10 bases. V gave up 5 bases and J gave up 7 bases; unmatched junction bases: 4. This CDR3 is 14 amino acids long. Per the germline V gene, CDR1 is SGHVS and CDR2 is FNYEAQ. CDR3 in amino acids: CASSQGQGFGELFF. In DNA, the CDR3 is TGTGCCAGCAGCCAGGGACAGGGGTTCGGGGAGCTGTTTTTT.